These 17 T cell receptor beta chains were sequenced from one sample in a study of shared T cell receptors in the human thymus. The data were produced by immunoSEQ multiplex PCR, yet TCRdb's version contains in-frame clones alone and is incomplete. The sample consists of hundreds of thousands of clones, just under 95% of them appearing once. Sequenced: thymocytes. The receptors stem from a human donor.

The rearrangement uses TRBV27 and TRBJ2-2; 8 bases agree with TRBD1. After removal of 3 bases from V and 5 bases from J, the junction contained 5 bases not matched to a gene. Germline V gives CDR1 MNHEY, CDR2 SMNVEV (reference sequence). The CDR3 has 15 amino acids. The CDR3 sequence: CASSLVRQGTGELFF. CDR3 coding DNA: TGTGCCAGCAGTTTGGTACGACAGGGGACCGGGGAGCTGTTTTTT.

This sequence joins TRBV7-2 and TRBJ2-1, with D perhaps matching TRBD2 (6 bases). The V gene lost 6 bases and the J gene lost 0 bases, with 12 bases spanning the gap. CDR1 is SGHTA and CDR2 is FQGNSA in the germline V gene. This CDR3 has 15 amino acids. The DNA for the CDR3 is TGTGCCAGCAGACTACGGGACTTCTCCTACAATGAGCAGTTCTTC. Amino acid sequence: CASRLRDFSYNEQFF.

CDR3 in amino acids: CSVGQGVTGELFF. The CDR3 DNA follows: TGCAGCGTTGGACAGGGGGTCACCGGGGAGCTGTTTTTT. The chain carries TRBV29-1 and TRBJ2-2, with 9 positions matching TRBD1. From germline, CDR1 is SQVTM and CDR2 ANQGSEA. The CDR3 covers 13 residues. J lost 4 bases, V lost 4 bases, and 1 base had no gene match.

V and J are TRBV7-3 and TRBJ2-1; 9 nucleotides align to TRBD1. Germline values: CDR1 SGHTA, CDR2 FQGTGA. V shed 6 bases and J 8 bases; nucleotides not matched to a gene: 11. CDR3 length equals 15 residues. CDR3 in DNA: TGTGCCAGCAGTTCTCACAGGGGGCAGATCGATGAGCAGTTCTTC. Protein: CASSSHRGQIDEQFF.

The chain couples TRBV28 to TRBJ2-3, with D unresolved. The germline CDR1 and CDR2 sequences are MDHEN and SYDVKM. The CDR3 length is 15 residues. The V end was cut by 3 bases, the J end by 0 bases, with 10 bases between. DNA for the CDR3: TGTGCCAGCAGTTTTGCAGGCCCTAGCACAGATACGCAGTATTTT. Protein sequence: CASSFAGPSTDTQYF.

V is TRBV10-3 and J is TRBJ1-1, with D unresolved. The CDR3 consists of 17 residues. Germline CDR1 reads ENHRY; CDR2 reads SYGVKD. V was pared by 2 bases and J by 1 base, with 17 bases between. The CDR3 protein is CAISEPTRAGANTEAFF. In nucleotides, the CDR3 is TGTGCCATCAGTGAGCCAACTCGGGCAGGCGCGAACACTGAAGCTTTCTTT.

This chain connects TRBV18 to TRBJ2-1; D is ambiguous. Germline CDR1 KGHSH, CDR2 LQKENI. The CDR3 has 13 residues. V lost 8 bases to trimming and J lost 5 bases, with 13 bases between them. CDR3 coding DNA: TGTGCCAGCCTATACCAGTTAAACAATGAGCAGTTCTTC. As protein: CASLYQLNNEQFF. Full variable domain (rest looked up from reference TRBV18 and TRBJ2-1): NAGVMQNPRHLVRRRGQEARLRCSPMKGHSHVYWYRQLPEEGLKFMVYLQKENIIDESGMPKERFSAEFPKEGPSILRIQQVVRGDSAAYFCASLYQLNNEQFFGPGTRLTVL.

J is TRBJ1-2 and V is TRBV5-1; no definite D call. Trimming removed 7 bases from V and 0 bases from J, with 22 bases in between. The CDR3 loop spans 17 amino acids. Germline CDR1 is SGHRS and CDR2 is YFSETQ. The CDR3 is CASPTSLEQTTNYGYTF. The DNA for the CDR3 is TGCGCCAGCCCGACGAGTCTTGAACAGACTACTAACTATGGCTACACCTTC.

V gene TRBV18 combines with J gene TRBJ1-1; perhaps TRBD1 as D (5 bases). The CDR3 length is 16 residues. V lost 3 bases and J 0 bases, leaving 14 bases between the germline ends. CDR1 KGHSH and CDR2 LQKENI come from the germline V gene. The CDR3 nucleotides are TGTGCCAGCTCACCCTCTCGGGGGTCAGTGAACACTGAAGCTTTCTTT. This sequence encodes CASSPSRGSVNTEAFF.

In its sample, this clone was seen once. The chain joins TRBV11-2 to TRBJ2-3; D may be TRBD2 (6 bases). Germline assignment: CDR1 SGHAT and CDR2 FQNNGV. Trimming pared 3 bases from V and 5 bases from J, leaving 15 bases between. The CDR3 consists of 15 residues. The CDR3 region has the DNA TGTGCCAGCAGCTTCGGGACTCCCTTTTTAGATACGCAGTATTTT. Translation: CASSFGTPFLDTQYF.

This chain uses TRBV4-1 with TRBJ2-1, with 12 nucleotides matching TRBD1. The CDR3 is 16 residues long. With V trimmed by 3 bases and J by 3 bases, 3 bases remained unmatched. Germline-derived CDR1 and CDR2 are MGHRA and YSYEKL. CDR3 coding DNA: TGCGCCAGCAGCCAGGGGACAGGGGGCCTCTACAATGAGCAGTTCTTC. Translated: CASSQGTGGLYNEQFF.

The chain has TRBV7-3 and TRBJ2-1; D is possibly TRBD2 (6 bases). CDR1 is SGHTA, CDR2 FQGTGA, per germline. This CDR3 has 15 residues. Trimming took 5 bases from V and 4 from J, leaving 15 bases between them. CDR3 DNA: TGTGCCAGCAGCCCAAAGGGGACTGGGTACAATGAGCAGTTCTTC. Translation: CASSPKGTGYNEQFF.

This chain links TRBV30 with TRBJ1-1; no clear D gene. The CDR3 extends over 12 amino acids. V lost 2 bases and J 8 bases, leaving 12 bases between the germline ends. CDR1 and CDR2 from the germline V gene are GTSNPN and SVGIG (reference sequence). CDR3 protein: CAWSNIVAEAFF. CDR3 coding DNA: TGTGCCTGGAGTAATATAGTTGCCGAAGCTTTCTTT.

This chain joins TRBV11-1 and TRBJ2-5; 7 nucleotides match TRBD1. Germline values: CDR1 SGHAT, CDR2 FQDESV (reference sequence). The CDR3 sequence is 15 residues long. Losses at the gene ends were 2 bases for V and 2 bases for J; bases not matched to a gene: 5. CDR3 DNA: TGTGCCAGCAGCTTAACTGACAGGGCTCAAGAGACCCAGTACTTC. Translated: CASSLTDRAQETQYF.

The V and J genes are TRBV6-4 and TRBJ2-1; 8 bases are a match to TRBD1. The CDR3 length is 20 residues. The V segment lost 5 bases and the J segment 0 bases; nucleotides outside the gene matches: 18. In germline, CDR1 is MRHNA, CDR2 SNTAGT. CDR3 DNA sequence: TGTGCCAGCAGTCCTACCCGACAGGGGTTAGCGCAGAGCTCCTACAATGAGCAGTTCTTC. It is translated as CASSPTRQGLAQSSYNEQFF.

The chain uses TRBV21-1 and TRBJ1-1. TRBV21-1 is given as a pseudogene. This CDR3 is built from 17 residues. CDR3 nucleotides: TGTGCCAGCAGCAAAGCCCTTGGGGGGCGCGGGAACACTGAAGCTTTCTTT. Amino acids: CASSKALGGRGNTEAFF.

The CDR3 DNA follows: TGTGCCAGCAGCAACGAATTGGGGCGGGGGACTGAAGCTTTCTTT. Translating it yields CASSNELGRGTEAFF. V usage is TRBV7-9 and J usage is TRBJ1-1; D might be TRBD1 (5 bases). Germline CDR1 and CDR2: SEHNR and FQNEAQ (reference sequence). V lost 5 bases, J lost 5 bases, and 18 bases lay in between. This CDR3 region has 15 residues.